The present TCR beta chain was sequenced within a study of T cells after yellow fever vaccination. MiXCR, applied by TCRdb to the 5' RACE reads, yields one record per CDR3 protein. The sample carries under 550,000 distinct CDR3 sequences, roughly 22% recorded once. Germline CDR1 MNHEY, CDR2 SVGAGI. The CDR3 spans 12 residues. V lost 6 bases and J 5 bases, leaving 8 bases between the germline ends. This clonotype was obtained from a man younger than 35 who received the YFV17D yellow fever vaccine. V usage is TRBV6-5 and J usage is TRBJ2-1; D is uncertain. Sequencing used PBMCs, obtained 21 days after the first yellow fever vaccination. The CDR3 sequence: CASSPTNNEQFF. CDR3 nucleotide sequence: TGTGCCAGCAGCCCAACGAACAATGAGCAGTTCTTC.